A single sample is the source of the 5 T cell receptor beta chains below, sequenced in a study of blood T cell repertoires in COVID-19. The protocol was immunoSEQ multiplex PCR, while the TCRdb copy is restricted to in-frame clones and leaves out a portion. The data contain about 190,000 clones, 65% to 85% of them singletons. The sequencing input was PBMCs or T cells enriched from blood (not recorded which). The origin of the receptors is a woman in her 30s who had recovered from COVID-19.

This clone has just a few counts. This sequence joins TRBV5-1 and TRBJ2-3; TRBD1 matches at 7 bases. The CDR3 extends over 15 amino acids. V lost 0 bases, J lost 7 bases, and 8 bases stayed unmatched. In germline, CDR1 is SGHRS, CDR2 YFSETQ. CDR3 region: CASSLVAGGRNTQYF. The CDR3 coding sequence is TGCGCCAGCAGCTTGGTGGCAGGGGGTAGGAATACGCAGTATTTT.

This clone was picked up one time. CDR3 bases: TGTGCCAGCAGCCAAGAGTGGCAGCAACTAAACACTGAAGCTTTCTTT. Translation: CASSQEWQQLNTEAFF. The gene calls are TRBV4-2 and TRBJ1-1; D is unresolved. V was trimmed by 0 bases and J by 2 bases, leaving 13 bases between them. The CDR3 covers 16 residues. Germline-derived CDR1 and CDR2 are LGHNA and YNFKEQ.

The chain combines TRBV29-1 with TRBJ1-1; 7 positions agree with TRBD1. Germline CDR1 SQVTM, CDR2 ANQGSEA. V shed 7 bases and J 1 base; nucleotides not matched to a gene: 3. The CDR3 has 12 amino acids. CDR3 nucleotides: TGCAGCGGATCAGGGGGGAACACTGAAGCTTTCTTT. The encoded protein is CSGSGGNTEAFF.

This sequence joins TRBV2 and TRBJ2-7; 12 positions match TRBD2. Germline loops: CDR1 SNHLY, CDR2 FYNNEI. The junction had 6 bases not matched to a gene; V was cut back by 7 bases and J by 2 bases. This CDR3 has 15 residues. CDR3 sequence (DNA): TGTGCCAGCAAGCAGGGACTAGCGGGCACCTACGAGCAGTACGTC. Translated: CASKQGLAGTYEQYV.

The J gene is TRBJ2-7, the V gene TRBV9; 13 bases match TRBD2. The CDR3 runs to 17 residues. Trimming at V came to 2 bases and at J to 3 bases, leaving 8 bases not matched to a gene. Germline CDR1 SGDLS, CDR2 YYNGEE. DNA of the CDR3: TGTGCCAGCAGCGTTGGGACTAGCGGGAAGACGAGCTACGAGCAGTACTTC. This codes for CASSVGTSGKTSYEQYF. Full variable domain (remainder filled in from reference TRBV9 and TRBJ2-7): DSGVTQTPKHLITATGQRVTLRCSPRSGDLSVYWYQQSLDQGLQFLIQYYNGEERAKGNILERFSAQQFPDLHSELNLSSLELGDSALYFCASSVGTSGKTSYEQYFGPGTRLTVT.